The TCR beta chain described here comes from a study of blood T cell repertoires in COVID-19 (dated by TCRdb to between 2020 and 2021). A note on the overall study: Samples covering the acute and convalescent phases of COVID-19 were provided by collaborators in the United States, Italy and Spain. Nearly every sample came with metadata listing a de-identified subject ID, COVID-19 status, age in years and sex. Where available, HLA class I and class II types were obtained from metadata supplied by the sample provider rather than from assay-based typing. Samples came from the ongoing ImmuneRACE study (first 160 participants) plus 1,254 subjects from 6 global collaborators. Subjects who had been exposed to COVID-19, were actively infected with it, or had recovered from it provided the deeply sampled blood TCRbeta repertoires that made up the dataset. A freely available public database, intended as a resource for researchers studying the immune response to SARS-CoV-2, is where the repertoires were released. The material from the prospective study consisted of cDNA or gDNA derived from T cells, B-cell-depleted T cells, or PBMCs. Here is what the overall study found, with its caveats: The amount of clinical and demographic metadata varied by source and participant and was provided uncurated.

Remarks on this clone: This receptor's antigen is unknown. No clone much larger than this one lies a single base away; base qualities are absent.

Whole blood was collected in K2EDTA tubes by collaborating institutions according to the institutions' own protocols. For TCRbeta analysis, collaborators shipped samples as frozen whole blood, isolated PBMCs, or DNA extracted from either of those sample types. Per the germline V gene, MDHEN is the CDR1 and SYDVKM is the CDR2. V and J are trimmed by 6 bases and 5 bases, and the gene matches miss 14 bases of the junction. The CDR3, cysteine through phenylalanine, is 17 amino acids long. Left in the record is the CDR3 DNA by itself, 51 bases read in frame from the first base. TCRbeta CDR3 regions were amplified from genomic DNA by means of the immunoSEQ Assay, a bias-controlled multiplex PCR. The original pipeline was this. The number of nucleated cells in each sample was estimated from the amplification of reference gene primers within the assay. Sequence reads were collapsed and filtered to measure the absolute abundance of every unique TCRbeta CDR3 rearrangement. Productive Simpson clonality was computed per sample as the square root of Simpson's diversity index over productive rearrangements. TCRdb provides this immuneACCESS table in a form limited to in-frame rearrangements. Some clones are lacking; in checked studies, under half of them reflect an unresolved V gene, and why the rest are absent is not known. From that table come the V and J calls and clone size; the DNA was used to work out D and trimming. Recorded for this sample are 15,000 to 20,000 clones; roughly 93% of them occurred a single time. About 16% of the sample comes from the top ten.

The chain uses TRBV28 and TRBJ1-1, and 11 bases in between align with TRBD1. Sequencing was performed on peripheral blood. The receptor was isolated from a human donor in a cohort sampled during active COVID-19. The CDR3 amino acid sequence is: CASSPPRTGGERTEAFF. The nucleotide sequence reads TGTGCCAGCAGCCCACCCCGGACAGGGGGCGAGAGAACTGAAGCTTTCTTT.